This T cell receptor (beta chain) was identified during a study of blood T cell repertoires in COVID-19 (dated by TCRdb to 2018 to 2021). For the wider study: Collaborator samples came from the United States, Italy and Spain and covered acute and convalescent phases of COVID-19. Subjects who had been exposed to COVID-19, were actively infected with it, or had recovered from it provided the deeply sampled blood TCRbeta repertoires that made up the dataset. The repertoires were released in a freely available public database meant as a resource for research on the immune response to SARS-CoV-2. The samples were drawn from the first 160 participants of the ongoing ImmuneRACE study and from 950 to 1,500 subjects provided by 6 global collaborators. The prospective study material was composed of cDNA or gDNA derived from T cells, B-cell-depleted T cells, or PBMCs. Sample metadata almost always included a de-identified subject ID, COVID-19 status, age in years and sex. HLA class I and class II types, where available, came from metadata supplied by the sample provider rather than from assay-based typing. General study outcomes and caveats: The quantity of clinical and demographic metadata differed by source and by participant and was supplied without curation.

Comment on this clone: There is no known antigen for this receptor. Within one base of it there is no much larger clone, and no base qualities were kept.

CDR3 length: 15 amino acids, cysteine to phenylalanine. Only CDR3 DNA remains: 45 bases, in frame from the first base. V is trimmed back by 6 bases and J by 7 bases, and the junction contains 14 bases that no gene match accounts for. Based on the germline V gene, the CDR1 and CDR2 sequences are WSHSY and SAAADI. TCRbeta CDR3 regions were amplified from genomic DNA using the immunoSEQ Assay, a bias-controlled multiplex PCR. In the paper's pipeline: The number of nucleated cells in each sample was estimated by amplification of reference gene primers within the assay. Sequence reads were collapsed and filtered to measure the absolute abundance of every unique TCRbeta CDR3 rearrangement. Productive Simpson clonality was computed per sample as the square root of Simpson's diversity index over productive rearrangements. Entries here come from immuneACCESS through TCRdb and include only in-frame sequences with V and J called. Some clones fail to appear in such tables; in the studies checked, an unresolved V gene covers under half of the shortfall, and the cause of the remainder is unknown. Clone size and the V and J calls come from that table; the DNA yielded D and trimming. Recorded for this sample are about 200,000 clones; 75% to 90% of them occurred a single time. The top ten clonotypes cover about 4.6% of the sample.

Enrolling through a virtual design, the prospective study's participants ranged in age from about 18 to 89 years and lived across around 25 United States geographic areas. In the prospective study, participants were assigned to cohorts based on the clinical history participants reported in a screening survey and a study questionnaire. Exposed participants had been in contact, within 2 weeks of entering the study, with a person who had a PCR-confirmed or clinician-diagnosed case of COVID-19. In the prospective study, mobile phlebotomists collected whole blood, serum and a nasopharyngeal or oropharyngeal swab from each participant. Prospective study participants could optionally give additional blood draws and questionnaires over an approximately 2-month period. Prospective study blood samples were shipped either frozen or at room temperature before DNA extraction.

The sequence joins TRBV10-2 to TRBJ1-2; a stretch of 7 junction bases matches TRBD1. Sequenced input: PBMCs or T cells enriched from blood (not recorded which). The receptor was derived from a woman aged 25 to 39 who had been exposed to COVID-19. CDR3 protein: CASRGGVRDPRGYTF. The DNA reads as follows: TGCGCCAGCAGAGGGGGCGTTAGGGACCCCCGTGGCTACACCTTC.